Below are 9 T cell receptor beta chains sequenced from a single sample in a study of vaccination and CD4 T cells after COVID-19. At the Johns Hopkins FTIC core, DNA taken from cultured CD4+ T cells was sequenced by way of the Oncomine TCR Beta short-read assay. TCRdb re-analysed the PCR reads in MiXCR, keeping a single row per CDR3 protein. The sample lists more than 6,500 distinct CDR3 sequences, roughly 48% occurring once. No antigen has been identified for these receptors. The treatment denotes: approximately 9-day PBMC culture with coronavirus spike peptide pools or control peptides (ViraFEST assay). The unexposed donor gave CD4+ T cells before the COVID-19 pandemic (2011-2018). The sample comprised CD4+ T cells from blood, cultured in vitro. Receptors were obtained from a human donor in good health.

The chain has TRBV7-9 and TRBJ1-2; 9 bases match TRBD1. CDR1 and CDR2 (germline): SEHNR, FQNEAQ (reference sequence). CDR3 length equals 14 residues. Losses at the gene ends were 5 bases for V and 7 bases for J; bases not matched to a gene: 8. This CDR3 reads CASSRNRGQGGYTF. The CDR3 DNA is TGTGCCAGCAGCCGAAACAGGGGGCAGGGTGGCTACACCTTC.

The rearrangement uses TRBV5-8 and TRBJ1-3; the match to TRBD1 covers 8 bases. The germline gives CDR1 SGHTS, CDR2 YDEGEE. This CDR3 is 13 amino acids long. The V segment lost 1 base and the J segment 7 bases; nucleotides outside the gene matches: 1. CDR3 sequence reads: CASSLTGGNTIYF. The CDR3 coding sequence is TGTGCCAGCAGCTTGACAGGGGGGAACACCATATATTTT. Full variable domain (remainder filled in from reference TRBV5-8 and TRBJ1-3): EAGVTQSPTHLIKTRGQQATLRCSPISGHTSVYWYQQALGLGLQFLLWYDEGEERNRGNFPPRFSGRQFPNYSSELNVNALELEDSALYLCASSLTGGNTIYFGEGSWLTVV.

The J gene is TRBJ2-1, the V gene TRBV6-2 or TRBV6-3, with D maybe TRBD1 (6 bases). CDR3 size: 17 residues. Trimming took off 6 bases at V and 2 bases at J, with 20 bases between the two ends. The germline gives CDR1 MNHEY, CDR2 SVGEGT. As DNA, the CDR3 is TGTGCCAGCAGCCTGCCCCCGTGGGACAAACCCTACAATGAGCAGTTCTTC. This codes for CASSLPPWDKPYNEQFF.

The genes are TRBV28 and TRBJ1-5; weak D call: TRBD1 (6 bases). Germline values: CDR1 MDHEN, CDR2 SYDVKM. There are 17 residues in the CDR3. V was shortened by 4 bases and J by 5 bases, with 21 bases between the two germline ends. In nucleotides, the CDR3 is TGTGCCAGCAGTTGGGGTTTTCCGGACAGCCTAGATCAGCCCCAGCATTTT. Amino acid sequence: CASSWGFPDSLDQPQHF.

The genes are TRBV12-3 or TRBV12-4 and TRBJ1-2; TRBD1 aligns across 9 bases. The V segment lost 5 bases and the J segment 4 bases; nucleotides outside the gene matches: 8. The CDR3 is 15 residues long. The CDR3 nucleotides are TGTGCCAGCAGTGCTCTTACAGGGGGCGGCTATGGCTACACCTTC. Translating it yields CASSALTGGGYGYTF.

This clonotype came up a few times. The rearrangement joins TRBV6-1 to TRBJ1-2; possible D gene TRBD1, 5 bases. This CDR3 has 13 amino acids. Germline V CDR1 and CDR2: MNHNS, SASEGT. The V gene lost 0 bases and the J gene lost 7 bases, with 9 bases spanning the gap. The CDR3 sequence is CASSEAMGVGYTF. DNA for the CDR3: TGTGCCAGCAGTGAAGCGATGGGGGTTGGCTACACCTTC.

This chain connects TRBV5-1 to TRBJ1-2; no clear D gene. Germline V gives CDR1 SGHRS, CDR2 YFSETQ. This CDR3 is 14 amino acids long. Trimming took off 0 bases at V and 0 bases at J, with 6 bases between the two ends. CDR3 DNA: TGCGCCAGCAGCTTGGACGGAGCTAACTATGGCTACACCTTC. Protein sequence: CASSLDGANYGYTF.

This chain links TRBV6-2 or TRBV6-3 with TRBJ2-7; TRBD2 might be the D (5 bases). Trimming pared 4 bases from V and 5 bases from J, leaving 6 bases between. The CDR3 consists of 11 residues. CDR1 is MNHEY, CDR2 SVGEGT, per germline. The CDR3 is CASSLEDEQYF. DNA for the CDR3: TGTGCCAGCAGTTTGGAGGACGAGCAGTACTTC.

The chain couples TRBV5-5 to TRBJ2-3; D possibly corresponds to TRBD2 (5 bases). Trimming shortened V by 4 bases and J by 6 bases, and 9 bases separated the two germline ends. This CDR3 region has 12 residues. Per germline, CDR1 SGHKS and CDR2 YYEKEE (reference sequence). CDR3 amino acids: CASSSGADTQYF. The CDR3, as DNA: TGTGCCAGCAGCAGCGGCGCCGATACGCAGTATTTT.